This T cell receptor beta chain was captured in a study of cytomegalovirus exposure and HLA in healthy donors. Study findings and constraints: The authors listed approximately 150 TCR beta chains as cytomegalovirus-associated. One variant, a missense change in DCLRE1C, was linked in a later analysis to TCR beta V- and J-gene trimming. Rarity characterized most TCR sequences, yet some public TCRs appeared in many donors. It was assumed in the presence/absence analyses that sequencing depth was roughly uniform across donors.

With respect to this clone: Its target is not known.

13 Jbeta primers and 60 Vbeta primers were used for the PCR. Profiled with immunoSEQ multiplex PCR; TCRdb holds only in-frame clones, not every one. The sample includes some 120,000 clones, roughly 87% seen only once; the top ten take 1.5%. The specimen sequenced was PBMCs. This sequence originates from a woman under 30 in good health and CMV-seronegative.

CDR3 DNA: TGTGCCAGCAGCTTAGCGGCCATTAACTATGGCTACACCTTC. It translates to CASSLAAINYGYTF. J is TRBJ1-2 and V is TRBV7-2, with no clear D. Germline CDR1 reads SGHTA; CDR2 reads FQGNSA. V was shortened by 0 bases and J by 1 base, with 6 bases between the two germline ends. The CDR3 length is 14 residues. Based on the CDR3 plus reference TRBV7-2 and TRBJ1-2, the full variable domain is GAGVSQSPSNKVTEKGKDVELRCDPISGHTALYWYRQSLGQGLEFLIYFQGNSAPDKSGLPSDRFSAERTGGSVSTLTIQRTQQEDSAVYLCASSLAAINYGYTFGSGTRLTVV.